What follows are 19 T cell receptor beta chains derived from one specimen sequenced in a study of early T cells in non-severe SARS-CoV-2 infection. TCRdb itself ran the 5' RACE reads through MiXCR, one entry per CDR3 protein. The table records more than 70,000 distinct CDR3 sequences, approximately 10% of them present only once. Here the sequenced sample was whole blood, taken at baseline. These receptors all stem from an adult who was a healthcare worker with PCR-confirmed SARS-CoV-2 infection or an uninfected control (not recorded which).

The table lists this clonotype with many counts. This chain uses TRBV7-9 with TRBJ2-1; D possibly corresponds to TRBD1 (6 bases). V was shortened by 3 bases and J by 8 bases, with 11 bases between the two germline ends. Per germline, CDR1 SEHNR and CDR2 FQNEAQ (reference sequence). The CDR3 contains 13 residues. CDR3 sequence: CASSFGGADEQFF. DNA of the CDR3: TGTGCCAGCAGCTTTGGGGGCGCAGATGAGCAGTTCTTC.

This sequence joins TRBV7-8 and TRBJ2-3, with a possible D match to TRBD2 (5 bases). The length of the CDR3 is 15 residues. V gave up 2 bases and J gave up 1 base, with 10 bases separating them. Germline V CDR1 and CDR2: SGHVS, FQNEAQ. The CDR3 DNA reads TGTGCCAGCAGCTTATCCAGCGGACGCACAGATACGCAGTATTTT. The encoded protein is CASSLSSGRTDTQYF.

This sequence joins TRBV7-9 and TRBJ1-5, with D uncertain. The CDR3 length is 15 residues. Germline CDR1 reads SEHNR; CDR2 reads FQNEAQ (reference sequence). V lost 3 bases and J 7 bases, leaving 16 bases between the germline ends. CDR3 DNA sequence: TGTGCCAGCAGCTTTGGGTTTGCAGGTAAACAGCCCCAGCATTTT. As protein: CASSFGFAGKQPQHF.

This clonotype was seen a few times. V and J are TRBV3-1 and TRBJ1-1; D is possibly TRBD1 (6 bases). Trimming shortened V by 1 base and J by 4 bases, and 13 bases separated the two germline ends. The CDR3 is made up of 15 amino acids. Germline assignment: CDR1 LGHDT and CDR2 YNNKEL (reference sequence). In nucleotides, the CDR3 is TGTGCCAGCAGCCAAGGGGCAGGGGAGGGCACTGAAGCTTTCTTT. Translating it yields CASSQGAGEGTEAFF.

Many counts were recorded for this clonotype. This chain joins TRBV5-1 and TRBJ1-1; D is unclear. Germline V CDR1 and CDR2: SGHRS, YFSETQ. The ends were cut back, 6 bases at V and 0 bases at J, with 12 bases in the middle. The length of the CDR3 is 14 residues. CDR3 bases: TGCGCCAGCACCCATGGGCATATGAACACTGAAGCTTTCTTT. It is translated as CASTHGHMNTEAFF.

V gene TRBV7-6 combines with J gene TRBJ1-3; D unclear. Germline-derived CDR1 and CDR2 are SGHVS and FNYEAQ. The CDR3 length is 17 residues. The V end was cut by 1 base, the J end by 0 bases, with 13 bases between. The CDR3 nucleotides are TGTGCCAGCAGCTTAGGGGCAGGAAGCCTCTCTGGAAACACCATATATTTT. Its protein product is CASSLGAGSLSGNTIYF.

CDR3 loop: CASSLEGGALEAFF. The CDR3 DNA is TGTGCCAGCAGCTTGGAAGGGGGGGCCCTGGAGGCTTTCTTT. The gene calls are TRBV5-4 and TRBJ1-1, with D tentatively TRBD1 (6 bases). This CDR3 is 14 amino acids long. Germline-derived CDR1 and CDR2 are SGHNT and YYREEE (reference sequence). The V end lost 0 bases, the J end lost 11 bases, and 17 bases lay between the germline ends. The whole variable domain, remainder taken from reference TRBV5-4 and TRBJ1-1, is ETGVTQSPTHLIKTRGQQVTLRCSSQSGHNTVSWYQQALGQGPQFIFQYYREEENGRGNFPPRFSGLQFPNYSSELNVNALELDDSALYLCASSLEGGALEAFFGQGTRLTVV.

As concerns this clonotype: No DNA is shown, since the ends of the CDR3 on it are uncertain; the CDR3 is the one TCRdb lists. The gene calls are TRBV7-2 and TRBJ2-2; TRBD1 reflects the table's D call only, with no check against the DNA. In germline, CDR1 is SGHTA, CDR2 FQGNSA. The CDR3 extends over 18 residues, inclusive of both ends. Here the CDR3 reads CASSPGDAVGATPGSCFF.

This clonotype appeared many times. The genes are TRBV6-1 and TRBJ1-1; TRBD1 matches at 9 bases. From germline, CDR1 is MNHNS and CDR2 SASEGT. This CDR3 has 14 residues. After removal of 10 bases from V and 7 bases from J, the junction contained 13 bases not matched to a gene. CDR3 nucleotide sequence: TGTGCCACCCAAAAGGGGACAGGGTTCGGTGAAGCTTTCTTT. Amino acid sequence: CATQKGTGFGEAFF.

This clonotype occurred a few times. The V call is TRBV20-1, the J call TRBJ1-1; no definite D call. The CDR3 covers 12 residues. V was trimmed by 4 bases and J by 2 bases, leaving 8 bases between them. Germline values: CDR1 DFQATT, CDR2 SNEGSKA (reference sequence). The CDR3 nucleotides read TGCAGTGCTATGCCCGCAAACACTGAAGCTTTCTTT. Translation gives CSAMPANTEAFF.

This clonotype was counted at least ten times. The rearrangement links TRBV28 to TRBJ1-1; D unresolved. The germline gives CDR1 MDHEN, CDR2 SYDVKM. The CDR3 spans 13 residues. The V end lost 5 bases, the J end lost 0 bases, and 7 bases lay between the germline ends. CDR3 residues: CASSPDLNTEAFF. The CDR3 nucleotides read TGTGCCAGCAGTCCTGACCTGAACACTGAAGCTTTCTTT.

This sequence joins TRBV29-1 and TRBJ2-3; possibly TRBD2 for D (6 bases). The V and J ends lost 5 bases and 2 bases respectively, with 14 bases between them. The CDR3 loop spans 14 amino acids. Germline assignment: CDR1 SQVTM and CDR2 ANQGSEA. The CDR3 reads CSVRRGASTDTQYF. The CDR3 DNA reads as TGCAGCGTTAGGCGGGGCGCGTCCACAGATACGCAGTATTTT.

Ten or more counts support this clonotype. The gene calls are TRBV9 and TRBJ2-5; TRBD2 matches 8 bases. This CDR3 has 15 amino acids. V trimming: 6 bases; J trimming: 4 bases; junction bases outside the gene matches: 11. Germline-derived CDR1 and CDR2 are SGDLS and YYNGEE. The CDR3 sequence is CASNEAGVRGETQYF. The CDR3 DNA sequence: TGTGCCAGCAACGAAGCGGGGGTGAGGGGAGAGACCCAGTACTTC.

This chain connects TRBV7-9 to TRBJ2-3, with D possibly TRBD2 on 6 matching bases. The CDR3 is made up of 15 amino acids. Trimming removed 4 bases from V and 2 bases from J, with 13 bases in between. The germline V gene encodes CDR1 SEHNR and CDR2 FQNEAQ (reference sequence). The CDR3 protein is CASSSGLPATDTQYF. CDR3 DNA: TGTGCCAGCAGCTCGGGACTCCCGGCCACAGATACGCAGTATTTT. Drawing the rest from reference TRBV7-9 and TRBJ2-3, the complete variable domain is DTGVSQNPRHKITKRGQNVTFRCDPISEHNRLYWYRQTLGQGPEFLTYFQNEAQLEKSRLLSDRFSAERPKGSFSTLEIQRTEQGDSAMYLCASSSGLPATDTQYFGPGTRLTVL.

This clonotype was observed a handful of times. The chain uses TRBV10-3 and TRBJ1-4; 9 bases match TRBD1. Germline values: CDR1 ENHRY, CDR2 SYGVKD. The V and J ends lost 3 bases and 4 bases, in that order; junction bases with no gene match: 9. This CDR3 is built from 17 residues. The chain's CDR3 is CAISERTGEGGNEKLFF. The CDR3 bases are TGTGCCATCAGTGAAAGGACAGGGGAAGGAGGTAATGAAAAACTGTTTTTT.

This clonotype was picked up a small number of times. This chain connects TRBV10-3 to TRBJ2-3; D is ambiguous. In germline, CDR1 is ENHRY, CDR2 SYGVKD. Trimming removed 2 bases at V and 4 bases at J, with 4 bases between. The CDR3 covers 12 residues. CDR3 DNA sequence: TGTGCCATCAGTGAGACCGCAGATACGCAGTATTTT. It codes for CAISETADTQYF.

This chain joins TRBV10-3 and TRBJ2-7, with a weak D call TRBD1 (6 bases). Germline loops: CDR1 ENHRY, CDR2 SYGVKD. This CDR3 comprises 15 residues. Deletions cut 3 bases from V and 3 bases from J, with 15 bases between. CDR3 DNA sequence: TGTGCCATCAGTGATCTGACAGGTGTTTACTACGAGCAGTACTTC. Its protein product is CAISDLTGVYYEQYF.

This clonotype was seen a handful of times. The V call is TRBV4-2, the J call TRBJ2-1; D call uncertain. The CDR3 loop spans 14 amino acids. The V gene's germline CDR1 is LGHNA and CDR2 YNFKEQ. V lost 1 base to trimming and J lost 6 bases, with 10 bases between them. CDR3 region: CASSQGVDPNEQFF. DNA of the CDR3: TGTGCCAGCAGCCAAGGTGTAGACCCCAATGAGCAGTTCTTC.

This clonotype was found many times. The chain links TRBV20-1 to TRBJ1-1, with TRBD1 as a possible D gene (6 bases). Trimming stripped 5 bases from V and 12 bases from J, with 22 bases between. The germline CDR1 and CDR2 sequences are DFQATT and SNEGSKA (reference sequence). The CDR3 is 13 amino acids. CDR3 DNA: TGCAGTGCTGCAACAGGGAGTCGGCCGATGACTTTCTTT. Amino acids: CSAATGSRPMTFF.